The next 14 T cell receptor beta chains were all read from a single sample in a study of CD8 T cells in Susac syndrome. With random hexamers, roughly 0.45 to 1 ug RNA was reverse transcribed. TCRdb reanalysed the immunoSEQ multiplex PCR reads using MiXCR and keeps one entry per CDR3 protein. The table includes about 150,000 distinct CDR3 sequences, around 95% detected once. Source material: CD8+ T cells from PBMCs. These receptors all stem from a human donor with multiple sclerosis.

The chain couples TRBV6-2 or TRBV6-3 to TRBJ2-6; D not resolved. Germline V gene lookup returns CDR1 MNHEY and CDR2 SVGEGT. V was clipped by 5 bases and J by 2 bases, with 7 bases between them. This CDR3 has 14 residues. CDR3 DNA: TGTGCCAGCAGTCTCCAGCCTGGGGCCAACGTCCTGACTTTC. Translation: CASSLQPGANVLTF.

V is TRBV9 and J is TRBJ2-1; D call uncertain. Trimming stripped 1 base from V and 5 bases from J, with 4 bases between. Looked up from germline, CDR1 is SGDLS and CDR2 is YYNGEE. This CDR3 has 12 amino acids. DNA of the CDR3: TGTGCCAGCAGCGTAACGGACAATGAGCAGTTCTTC. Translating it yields CASSVTDNEQFF.

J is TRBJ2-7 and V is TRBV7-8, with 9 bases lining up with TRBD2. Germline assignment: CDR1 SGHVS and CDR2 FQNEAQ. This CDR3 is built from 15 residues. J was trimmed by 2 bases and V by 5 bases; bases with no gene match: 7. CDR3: CASSPKPSGAYEQYF. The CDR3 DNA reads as TGTGCCAGCAGCCCAAAACCTAGCGGGGCCTACGAGCAGTACTTC.

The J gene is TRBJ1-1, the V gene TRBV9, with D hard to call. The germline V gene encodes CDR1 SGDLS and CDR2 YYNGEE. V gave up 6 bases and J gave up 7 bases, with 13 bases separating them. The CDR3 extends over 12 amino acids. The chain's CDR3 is CASTSSDFEAFF. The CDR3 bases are TGTGCCAGCACTTCTTCCGACTTTGAAGCTTTCTTT.

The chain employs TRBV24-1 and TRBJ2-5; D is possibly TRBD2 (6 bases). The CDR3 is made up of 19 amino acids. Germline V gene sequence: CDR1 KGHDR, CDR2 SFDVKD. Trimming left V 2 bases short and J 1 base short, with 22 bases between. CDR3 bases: TGTGCCACCAGTGATTCGGTATTTCTACGGGAGCTCTCCCAAGAGACCCAGTACTTC. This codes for CATSDSVFLRELSQETQYF.

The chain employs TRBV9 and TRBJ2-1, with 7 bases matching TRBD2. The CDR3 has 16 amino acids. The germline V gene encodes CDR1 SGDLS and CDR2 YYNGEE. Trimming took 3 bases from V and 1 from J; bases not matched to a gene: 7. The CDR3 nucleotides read TGTGCCAGCAGCGCGGGCGGGGGACGGTCCTACAATGAGCAGTTCTTC. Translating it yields CASSAGGGRSYNEQFF.

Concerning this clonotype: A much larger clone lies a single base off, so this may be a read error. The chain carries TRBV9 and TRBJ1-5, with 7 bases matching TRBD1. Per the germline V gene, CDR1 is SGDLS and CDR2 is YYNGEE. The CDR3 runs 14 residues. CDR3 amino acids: CASSVQATGKPQLF. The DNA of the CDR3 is TGTGCCAGCAGCGTCCAGGCGACAGGGAAGCCCCAGCTTTTT.

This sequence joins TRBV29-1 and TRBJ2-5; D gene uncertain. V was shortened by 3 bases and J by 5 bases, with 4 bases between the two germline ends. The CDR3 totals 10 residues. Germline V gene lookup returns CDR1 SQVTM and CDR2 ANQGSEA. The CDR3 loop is CSVDVETQYF. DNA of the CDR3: TGCAGCGTTGATGTGGAGACCCAGTACTTC.

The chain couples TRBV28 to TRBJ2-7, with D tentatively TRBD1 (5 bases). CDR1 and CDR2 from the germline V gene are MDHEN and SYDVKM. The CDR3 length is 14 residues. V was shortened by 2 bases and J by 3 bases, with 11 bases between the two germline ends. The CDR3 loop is CASSLTGRFYEQYF. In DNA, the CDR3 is TGTGCCAGCAGTTTAACAGGCAGGTTCTACGAGCAGTACTTC.

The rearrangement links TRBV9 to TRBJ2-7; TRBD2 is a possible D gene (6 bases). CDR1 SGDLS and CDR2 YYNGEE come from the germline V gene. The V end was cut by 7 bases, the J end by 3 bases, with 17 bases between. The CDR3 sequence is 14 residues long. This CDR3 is CASGGSRDYYEQYF. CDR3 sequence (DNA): TGTGCCAGCGGAGGGAGCAGGGATTACTACGAGCAGTACTTC.

The CDR3 bases are TGTGCCAGCAGCCTCGCCGAGGGTGAAAATGCCTACGAGCAGTACTTC. Translated, it gives CASSLAEGENAYEQYF. The chain joins TRBV11-3 to TRBJ2-7, with a possible D match to TRBD2 (5 bases). V was clipped by 5 bases and J by 2 bases, with 19 bases between them. This CDR3 has 16 residues. The V gene's germline CDR1 is SGHNT and CDR2 YENEEA.

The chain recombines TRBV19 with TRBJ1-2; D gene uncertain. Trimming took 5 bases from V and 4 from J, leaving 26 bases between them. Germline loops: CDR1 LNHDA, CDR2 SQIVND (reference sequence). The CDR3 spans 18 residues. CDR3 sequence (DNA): TGTGCCAGTAGTGTTCAGGCCCCCTTTACCGCTTTCGCCTATGGCTACACCTTC. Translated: CASSVQAPFTAFAYGYTF.

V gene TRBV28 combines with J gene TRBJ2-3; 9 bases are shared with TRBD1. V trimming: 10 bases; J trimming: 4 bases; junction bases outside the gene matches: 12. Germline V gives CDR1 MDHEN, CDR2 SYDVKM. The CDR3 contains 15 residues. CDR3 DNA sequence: TGTGCCATCCACAGGGGGCTGGATCGCGCAGATACGCAGTATTTT. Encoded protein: CAIHRGLDRADTQYF.

CDR3 amino acids: CASSLEGALSNQPQHF. The CDR3 DNA follows: TGTGCCAGCAGCTTAGAGGGCGCTCTGAGCAATCAGCCCCAGCATTTT. V gene TRBV7-9 combines with J gene TRBJ1-5, with D unresolved. V dropped 1 base and J dropped 1 base, with 11 bases sitting between them. Germline-derived CDR1 and CDR2 are SEHNR and FQNEAQ (reference sequence). The CDR3 contains 16 residues.